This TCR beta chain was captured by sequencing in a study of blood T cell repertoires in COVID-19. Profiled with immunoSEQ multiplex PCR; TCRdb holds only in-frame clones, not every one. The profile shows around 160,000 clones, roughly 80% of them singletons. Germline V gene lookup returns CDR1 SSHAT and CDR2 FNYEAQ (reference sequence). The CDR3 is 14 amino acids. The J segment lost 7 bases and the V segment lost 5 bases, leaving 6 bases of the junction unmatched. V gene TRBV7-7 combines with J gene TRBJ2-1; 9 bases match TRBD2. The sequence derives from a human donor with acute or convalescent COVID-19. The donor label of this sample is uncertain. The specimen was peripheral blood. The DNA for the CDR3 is TGTGCCAGCAGCCTGGACAGCGGGAGGAATGAGCAGTTCTTC. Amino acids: CASSLDSGRNEQFF.